The 32 T cell receptor beta chains below all came from one sample that was sequenced in a study of blood T cell repertoires in COVID-19. Here immunoSEQ multiplex PCR was the method, and the copy in TCRdb shows in-frame clones only, minus some. The repertoire holds roughly 200,000 clones, roughly 80% seen once, with less than 15% in the top ten. Specimen: peripheral blood. The source of these receptors is a man between 50 and 59 years old who had recovered from COVID-19.

The chain links TRBV7-8 to TRBJ2-1, with TRBD2 as a possible D gene (6 bases). Germline CDR1 reads SGHVS; CDR2 reads FQNEAQ. The CDR3 contains 12 residues. Trimming stripped 5 bases from V and 7 bases from J, with 9 bases between. The CDR3 sequence: CASSHSGNEQFF. DNA of the CDR3: TGTGCCAGCAGCCACAGCGGGAATGAGCAGTTCTTC.

The chain joins TRBV18 to TRBJ2-6, with 7 bases fitting TRBD2. CDR1 and CDR2 (germline): KGHSH, LQKENI. The junction had 9 bases not matched to a gene; V was cut back by 3 bases and J by 1 base. CDR3 length: 18 amino acids. The CDR3 protein is CASSPGGLVLSGANVLTF. The CDR3 coding sequence is TGTGCCAGCTCACCTGGAGGACTAGTCCTGTCTGGGGCCAACGTCCTGACTTTC.

The chain is built from TRBV3-1 (or the pseudogene TRBV3-2) and TRBJ1-5; D uncertain. V was pared by 0 bases and J by 4 bases, with 10 bases between. This CDR3 has 15 residues. Per germline, CDR1 LGHDT and CDR2 YNNKEL (reference sequence). The CDR3 bases are TGTGCCAGCAGCCAAGATGCGTCCGGTAATCAGCCCCAGCATTTT. This encodes CASSQDASGNQPQHF.

The V gene is TRBV27, the J gene TRBJ1-2; D might be TRBD1 (6 bases). The germline gives CDR1 MNHEY, CDR2 SMNVEV (reference sequence). V lost 3 bases and J 8 bases, leaving 16 bases between the germline ends. The CDR3 is 14 residues long. CDR3 sequence: CASSFLPGGRGYTF. CDR3 bases: TGTGCCAGCAGTTTCCTCCCGGGGGGCAGGGGCTACACCTTC.

This sequence joins TRBV25-1 and TRBJ2-4; weak D call: TRBD1 (6 bases). CDR1 is MGHDK, CDR2 SYGVNS, per germline. The ends were cut back, 3 bases at V and 6 bases at J, with 9 bases in the middle. This CDR3 is 13 amino acids long. CDR3 region: CASSDWTANIQYF. CDR3 DNA sequence: TGTGCCAGCAGTGACTGGACAGCAAACATTCAGTACTTC.

CDR3 bases: TGTGCCAGCAGCGTAGCGGGAGCGTCCTACGAGCAGTACTTC. Translating gives CASSVAGASYEQYF. J is TRBJ2-7 and V is TRBV9, with D maybe TRBD2 (6 bases). Germline loops: CDR1 SGDLS, CDR2 YYNGEE. There are 14 residues in the CDR3. Trimming removed 0 bases from V and 1 base from J, with 8 bases in between.

Concerning this clone itself: At one end, the junction sequence differs from germline, possibly due to a read error. The CDR3 bases are TGTGCCAGCAGTTTAGGCGATAATCGGCCCCAGCATTTT. Translation gives CASSLGDNRPQHF. The genes are TRBV12-3 or TRBV12-4 and TRBJ1-5; unclear D gene. CDR3 length: 13 residues.

This chain uses TRBV3-1 (or the pseudogene TRBV3-2) with TRBJ1-1; 9 nucleotides match TRBD1. Looked up from germline, CDR1 is LGHDT and CDR2 is YNNKEL (reference sequence). The CDR3 runs to 14 residues. Trimming removed 5 bases from V and 9 bases from J; junction bases left unmatched: 10. The CDR3 region is CASSRTDRGSKAFF. Written as DNA, the CDR3 is TGTGCCAGCAGCAGAACAGACAGGGGGTCTAAAGCTTTCTTT.

V is TRBV28 and J is TRBJ2-7; 14 bases agree with TRBD2. CDR3 length: 15 residues. From germline, CDR1 is MDHEN and CDR2 SYDVKM. Trimming took 7 bases from V and 5 from J; bases not matched to a gene: 7. The CDR3, as DNA: TGTGCCAGCACCAAGGGACTAGCGGGAGATGACGAGCAGTACTTC. It codes for CASTKGLAGDDEQYF.

The rearrangement links TRBV2 to TRBJ1-2; unclear D gene. CDR3 length: 13 amino acids. Trimming left V 4 bases short and J 7 bases short, with 13 bases between. CDR1 SNHLY and CDR2 FYNNEI come from the germline V gene. DNA for the CDR3: TGTGCCAGCAGTGTTGGGCAGGCGAGTGGCTACACCTTC. This gives the protein CASSVGQASGYTF.

The chain combines TRBV15 with TRBJ2-1; D gene uncertain. Trimming shortened V by 1 base and J by 4 bases, and 11 bases separated the two germline ends. Germline V gene lookup returns CDR1 LNHNV and CDR2 YYDKDF (reference sequence). The length of the CDR3 is 15 residues. The CDR3 here is CATSRGQDFYNEQFF. The CDR3 bases are TGTGCCACCAGCAGAGGGCAGGATTTTTACAATGAGCAGTTCTTC.

This clone was found a few times. V is TRBV4-3 and J is TRBJ2-1; unclear D gene. The CDR3 is 13 residues long. Trimming shortened V by 3 bases and J by 9 bases, and 12 bases separated the two germline ends. Germline assignment: CDR1 LGHNA and CDR2 YSLEER. Here the CDR3 reads CASSQGASGEQFF. In DNA, the CDR3 is TGCGCCAGCAGCCAGGGCGCCTCCGGTGAGCAGTTCTTC.

The genes are TRBV6-1 and TRBJ1-1, with 7 bases matching TRBD1. The trim removed 3 bases at V and 1 base at J, leaving 5 bases unmatched. Germline CDR1 reads MNHNS; CDR2 reads SASEGT. The CDR3 is 15 residues long. The CDR3 DNA sequence: TGTGCCAGCAGTGATCTAGGGGGCAGGAACACTGAAGCTTTCTTT. This gives the protein CASSDLGGRNTEAFF.

The chain carries TRBV4-1 and TRBJ2-7; 7 bases line up with TRBD2. This CDR3 is built from 15 residues. J gave up 5 bases and V 1 base, and 8 bases lay outside the gene matches. Germline assignment: CDR1 MGHRA and CDR2 YSYEKL. The CDR3 bases are TGCGCCAGCAGCCAAGGGAGCCGGGAGGTTAACGAGCAGTACTTC. Translated, it gives CASSQGSREVNEQYF.

The chain links TRBV30 to TRBJ2-3; 12 bases are a match to TRBD2. CDR1 and CDR2 from the germline V gene are GTSNPN and SVGIG (reference sequence). This CDR3 region has 14 residues. V was clipped by 8 bases and J by 1 base; unmatched bases: 4. CDR3 loop: CAGRLAGGTDTQYF. The CDR3 DNA reads as TGTGCCGGAAGACTAGCGGGAGGCACAGATACGCAGTATTTT.

V gene TRBV28 combines with J gene TRBJ2-1; 11 nucleotides match TRBD2. V was clipped by 2 bases and J by 5 bases; unmatched bases: 5. Germline lookup yields CDR1 MDHEN and CDR2 SYDVKM. The CDR3 extends over 16 amino acids. CDR3 sequence reads: CASSLRTSGPHNEQFF. CDR3 nucleotides: TGTGCCAGCAGTTTACGGACTAGCGGGCCCCACAATGAGCAGTTCTTC.

The chain is built from TRBV3-1 (or the pseudogene TRBV3-2) and TRBJ2-7; D is uncertain. Trimming removed 3 bases at V and 2 bases at J, with 14 bases between. Germline V gene data show CDR1 as LGHDT and CDR2 as YNNKEL (reference sequence). The CDR3 runs to 15 residues. The CDR3 nucleotides are TGTGCCAGCAGCCAGTCCAGCGCGGCAGCCTACGAGCAGTACTTC. This sequence encodes CASSQSSAAAYEQYF.

The gene calls are TRBV27 and TRBJ1-6; D unclear. The CDR3 covers 12 residues. Trimming took off 3 bases at V and 8 bases at J, with 5 bases between the two ends. The germline CDR1 and CDR2 sequences are MNHEY and SMNVEV (reference sequence). CDR3 sequence (DNA): TGTGCCAGCAGTTTCCTCGATTCACCCCTCCACTTT. This gives the protein CASSFLDSPLHF.

This clone was counted a few times. CDR3 region: CASSLGGGAGEAFF. The CDR3 coding sequence is TGTGCCAGCAGCTTAGGGGGCGGGGCTGGTGAAGCTTTCTTT. The rearrangement uses TRBV7-9 and TRBJ1-1; a weak D match, TRBD1 (5 bases). Trimming pared 1 base from V and 7 bases from J, leaving 13 bases between. This CDR3 is built from 14 residues. In germline, CDR1 is SEHNR, CDR2 FQNEAQ (reference sequence).

The rearrangement links TRBV5-1 to TRBJ2-3; TRBD2 is a possible D gene (5 bases). Trimming left V 0 bases short and J 4 bases short, with 15 bases between. This CDR3 has 16 residues. CDR1 and CDR2 (germline): SGHRS, YFSETQ. This chain's CDR3 is CASSLVGPSRPDTQYF. For the CDR3, the DNA is TGCGCCAGCAGCTTGGTTGGTCCTAGCAGGCCAGATACGCAGTATTTT.

This chain uses TRBV7-2 with TRBJ2-7; TRBD2 aligns across 9 bases. This CDR3 is built from 15 residues. The trim removed 1 base at V and 4 bases at J, leaving 5 bases unmatched. Germline V gene data show CDR1 as SGHTA and CDR2 as FQGNSA. The CDR3 region has the DNA TGTGCCAGCAGCTTAGGGGCTAGCGGGAAATACGAGCAGTACTTC. Translation: CASSLGASGKYEQYF.

This sequence joins TRBV20-1 and TRBJ2-7; 7 positions agree with TRBD1. With 5 bases clipped from V and 12 bases from J, the junction kept 10 bases outside the gene matches. The CDR3 spans 11 residues. Germline V gives CDR1 DFQATT, CDR2 SNEGSKA (reference sequence). DNA for the CDR3: TGCAGTGCTCTGGACAGGCCAAGCAGGTACTTC. Its protein is CSALDRPSRYF.

The V and J genes are TRBV10-3 and TRBJ1-5; maybe TRBD1 (6 bases). Deletions cut 2 bases from V and 3 bases from J, with 11 bases between. The germline CDR1 and CDR2 sequences are ENHRY and SYGVKD. The CDR3 runs to 15 residues. The CDR3 here is CAISEMGASNQPQHF. CDR3 in DNA: TGTGCCATCAGTGAGATGGGGGCATCCAATCAGCCCCAGCATTTT.

This clone has just a few counts. This chain uses TRBV9 with TRBJ1-1, with a possible D match to TRBD1 (5 bases). The length of the CDR3 is 14 residues. V was clipped by 0 bases and J by 4 bases, with 10 bases between them. CDR1 and CDR2 from the germline V gene are SGDLS and YYNGEE. This CDR3 is CASSVVQGGTEAFF. The CDR3 DNA follows: TGTGCCAGCAGCGTAGTTCAGGGTGGCACTGAAGCTTTCTTT.

This chain connects TRBV6-5 to TRBJ1-1, with D possibly being TRBD1 (5 bases). From germline, CDR1 is MNHEY and CDR2 SVGAGI. The CDR3 spans 15 residues. Trimming took 2 bases from V and 2 from J, leaving 12 bases between them. The CDR3 DNA reads TGTGCCAGCAGTTACCCCCGACAGTCCAACACTGAAGCTTTCTTT. Translating gives CASSYPRQSNTEAFF.

V is TRBV7-2 and J is TRBJ2-5, with 7 bases fitting TRBD2. This CDR3 has 14 residues. Trimming removed 1 base from V and 5 bases from J; junction bases left unmatched: 4. The germline CDR1 and CDR2 sequences are SGHTA and FQGNSA. The CDR3: CASSLGSGRETQYF. CDR3 coding DNA: TGTGCCAGCAGCTTAGGTTCCGGGAGGGAGACCCAGTACTTC.

This clone was counted between two and nine times. The chain joins TRBV10-3 to TRBJ1-1, with D uncertain. Per germline, CDR1 ENHRY and CDR2 SYGVKD. V lost 10 bases, J lost 1 base, and 10 bases lay in between. The CDR3 is 12 residues long. This chain's CDR3 is CATKRENTEAFF. As DNA, the CDR3 is TGTGCCACTAAACGGGAGAACACTGAAGCTTTCTTT.

The V and J genes are TRBV19 and TRBJ2-2, with D hard to call. The CDR3 consists of 16 residues. Between the trimmed V and J ends, which lost 4 bases and 0 bases, there was a span of 12 bases. CDR1 and CDR2 (germline): LNHDA, SQIVND (reference sequence). CDR3 in amino acids: CASSKNDIANTGELFF. CDR3 nucleotide sequence: TGTGCCAGTAGTAAGAATGACATCGCGAACACCGGGGAGCTGTTTTTT.

The chain carries TRBV29-1 and TRBJ2-1, with D hard to call. This CDR3 region has 13 residues. V shed 0 bases and J shed 12 bases, with 15 bases lying between them. Germline CDR1 SQVTM, CDR2 ANQGSEA. In DNA, the CDR3 is TGCAGCGTTGAAGATAGTCGGGTTTTGGGGCAGTTCTTC. Its protein is CSVEDSRVLGQFF.

This sequence joins TRBV19 and TRBJ1-5; tentatively, D is TRBD1 (6 bases). Germline V gives CDR1 LNHDA, CDR2 SQIVND (reference sequence). This CDR3 spans 16 amino acids. V was shortened by 5 bases and J by 1 base, with 15 bases between the two germline ends. The CDR3 is CASSPLQGLSNQPQHF. CDR3 sequence (DNA): TGTGCCAGTAGTCCGCTGCAGGGGTTAAGCAATCAGCCCCAGCATTTT.

The V call is TRBV18, the J call TRBJ1-6, with 7 bases lining up with TRBD1. The CDR3 has 15 residues. V was clipped by 5 bases and J by 9 bases; unmatched bases: 10. Germline V gene lookup returns CDR1 KGHSH and CDR2 LQKENI. The CDR3 nucleotides read TGTGCCAGCTCATCAACAGGGGTCTCCCGTTCACCCCTCCACTTT. This sequence encodes CASSSTGVSRSPLHF.

This chain joins TRBV3-1 (or the pseudogene TRBV3-2) and TRBJ1-4; no reliable D call. V lost 4 bases to trimming and J lost 0 bases, with 6 bases between them. There are 14 residues in the CDR3. Germline CDR1 is LGHDT and CDR2 is YNNKEL (reference sequence). CDR3: CASSRAATNEKLFF. CDR3 DNA sequence: TGTGCCAGCAGCCGCGCCGCAACTAATGAAAAACTGTTTTTT.